This T cell receptor beta chain is from a study of human T cells and chemical hapten exposure. Study background: Weekly administration of diphenylcyclopropenone to the scalp of patients continued throughout the approximately 24-week study. Patients, a majority of them female, were diagnosed with alopecia areata, totalis or universalis. Study outcomes and limitations: Each of the donors had alopecia, so their immune responses may not resemble those of healthy people.

V lost 7 bases and J 1 base, leaving 8 bases between the germline ends. CDR1 is SNHLY and CDR2 is FYNNEI in the germline V gene. This CDR3 region has 12 residues. A single record per CDR3 protein comes from TCRdb applying MiXCR to the RACE reads. The table shows tens of thousands of distinct CDR3 sequences, with around 10% occurring only once. As to time point: pre-sensitization, week 0. Treatment defined: therapeutic diphenylcyclopropenone sensitization with weekly scalp DPC. Before extraction, the whole blood was not fractionated, and total RNA was taken from it. This clonotype appeared a few times. Its antigen is currently unknown.

The receptor comes from a woman aged 35 to 49 with alopecia areata. Some clones in this sample may be carry-over from other donors' samples. The chain carries TRBV2 and TRBJ2-7; D is undetermined. The sequenced sample was whole blood, obtained in connection with sensitization to the hapten diphenylcyclopropenone (DPC). CDR3 in amino acids: CASTVVSYEQYF. Here the CDR3 DNA reads TGTGCCAGCACAGTTGTATCCTACGAGCAGTACTTC.